This T cell receptor (beta chain) was sequenced in a study of blood T cell repertoires in COVID-19. Assay: immunoSEQ multiplex PCR; the TCRdb copy retains only in-frame clones and omits some. This repertoire shows tens of thousands of clones, 70% to 85% found once; its top ten account for less than 9%. The sequencing sample was made of peripheral blood. The sequence was obtained from a woman in her sixties or seventies with acute or convalescent COVID-19.

CDR3 residues: CASSFQGDTQYF. The CDR3 nucleotides read TGTGCCAGCAGCTTCCAGGGAGATACGCAGTATTTT. The chain recombines TRBV5-4 with TRBJ2-3, with a possible D match to TRBD1 (5 bases). With 2 bases removed from V and 5 bases from J, the gap between germline ends came to 6 bases. Germline-derived CDR1 and CDR2 are SGHNT and YYREEE (reference sequence). CDR3 length: 12 amino acids. The full variable domain, its missing parts supplied by reference TRBV5-4 and TRBJ2-3, is ETGVTQSPTHLIKTRGQQVTLRCSSQSGHNTVSWYQQALGQGPQFIFQYYREEENGRGNFPPRFSGLQFPNYSSELNVNALELDDSALYLCASSFQGDTQYFGPGTRLTVL.